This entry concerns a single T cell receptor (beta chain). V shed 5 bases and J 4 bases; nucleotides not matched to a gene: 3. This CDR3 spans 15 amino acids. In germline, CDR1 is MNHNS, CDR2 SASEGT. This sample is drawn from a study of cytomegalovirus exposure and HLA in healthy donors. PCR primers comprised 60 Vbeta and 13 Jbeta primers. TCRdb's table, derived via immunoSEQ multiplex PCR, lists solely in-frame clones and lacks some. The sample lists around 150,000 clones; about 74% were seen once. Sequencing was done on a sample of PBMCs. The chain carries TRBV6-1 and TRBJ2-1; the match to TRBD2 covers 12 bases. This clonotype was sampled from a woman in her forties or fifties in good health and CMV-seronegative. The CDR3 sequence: CASSTLAGGYNEQFF. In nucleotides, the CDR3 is TGTGCCAGCAGTACACTAGCGGGGGGATACAATGAGCAGTTCTTC.